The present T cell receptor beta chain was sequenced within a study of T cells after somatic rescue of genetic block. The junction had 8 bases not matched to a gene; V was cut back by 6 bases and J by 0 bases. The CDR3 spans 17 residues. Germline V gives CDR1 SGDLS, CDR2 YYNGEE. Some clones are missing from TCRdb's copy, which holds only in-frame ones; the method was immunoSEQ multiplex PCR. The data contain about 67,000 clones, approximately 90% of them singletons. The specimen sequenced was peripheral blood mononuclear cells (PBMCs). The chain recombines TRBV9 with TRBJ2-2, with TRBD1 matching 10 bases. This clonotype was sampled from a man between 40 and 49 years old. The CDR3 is CASTGTGDIANTGELFF. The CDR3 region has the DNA TGTGCCAGCACCGGGACAGGGGACATCGCGAACACCGGGGAGCTGTTTTTT.